Each of the 27 T cell receptor beta chains below was sequenced from the same sample in a study of regulatory and conventional T cells in RAG deficiency (TCRdb year 2017). Before genomic DNA extraction, conventional CD4+ T cells were isolated from blood as CD25-low CD127-high cells. Libraries were constructed by the immunoSEQ multiplex PCR assay. The immuneACCESS repertoire file appears here via TCRdb, limited to in-frame rearrangements. These files lack a portion of the clones; in checked studies, under half of the deficit traces to unresolved V genes, and the cause of the others is not known. In this sample the table shows 45,000 to 50,000 clones, 80% to 90% of which occur a single time. The ten largest account for 0.51% of the sample. The data also belong to a second study, concerning regulatory T cells. The second paper states: In the multiplex PCR, 52 forward TRBV primers and 13 reverse TRBJ primers were used, and assay-based and computational corrections were applied for amplification bias.

The sequenced sample consisted of CD4+ effector T cells sorted from blood. The receptors stem from a human donor in good health.

The chain is built from TRBV5-1 and TRBJ2-1, with D possibly TRBD1 on 8 matching bases. Germline values: CDR1 SGHRS, CDR2 YFSETQ. The CDR3 extends over 17 amino acids. With 4 bases removed from V and 3 bases from J, the gap between germline ends came to 20 bases. The CDR3 nucleotides are TGCGCCAGCAGCAGGGAGGGGCCGGGACAGGTCTACAATGAGCAGTTCTTC. Protein: CASSREGPGQVYNEQFF.

V usage is TRBV7-9 and J usage is TRBJ1-1; D ambiguous. Germline V lookup: CDR1 SEHNR, CDR2 FQNEAQ (reference sequence). The V end was cut by 4 bases, the J end by 0 bases, with 18 bases between. This CDR3 is 17 amino acids long. CDR3 protein: CASSSNRPFGMNTEAFF. In nucleotides, the CDR3 is TGTGCCAGCAGCTCAAACAGACCCTTTGGGATGAACACTGAAGCTTTCTTT.

The V and J genes are TRBV14 and TRBJ2-3, with 10 bases aligning to TRBD1. There are 18 residues in the CDR3. Germline V gives CDR1 SGHDN, CDR2 FVKESK. With 0 bases clipped from V and 4 bases from J, the junction kept 10 bases outside the gene matches. CDR3 DNA sequence: TGTGCCAGCAGCCAAGAATTACTTTGGGACAGGGGTGCAGATACGCAGTATTTT. Residues: CASSQELLWDRGADTQYF.

The chain carries TRBV19 and TRBJ1-5, with 8 bases aligning to TRBD1. V was pared by 5 bases and J by 7 bases, with 10 bases of the junction left unmatched. Looked up from germline, CDR1 is LNHDA and CDR2 is SQIVND (reference sequence). The CDR3 runs to 15 residues. The CDR3 is CASSGRGRRGQPQHF. In DNA, the CDR3 is TGTGCCAGTAGTGGCAGGGGGCGCCGGGGCCAGCCCCAGCATTTT.

This CDR3 is CASSLMRSEAFF. For the CDR3, the DNA is TGTGCCAGCAGCTTAATGAGGTCTGAAGCTTTCTTT. This chain joins TRBV7-9 and TRBJ1-1, with D unresolved. The V gene's germline CDR1 is SEHNR and CDR2 FQNEAQ (reference sequence). V lost 2 bases and J 6 bases, leaving 7 bases between the germline ends. The CDR3 covers 12 residues. The variable domain in full, completed from reference TRBV7-9 and TRBJ1-1, reads DTGVSQNPRHKITKRGQNVTFRCDPISEHNRLYWYRQTLGQGPEFLTYFQNEAQLEKSRLLSDRFSAERPKGSFSTLEIQRTEQGDSAMYLCASSLMRSEAFFGQGTRLTVV.

This clone has a handful of counts. The CDR3 DNA is TGTGCCAGCGGCAATAGCAATCAGCCCCAGCATTTT. The encoded protein is CASGNSNQPQHF. The chain carries TRBV6-5 and TRBJ1-5; the D is unclear. The CDR3 totals 12 residues. The V end lost 8 bases, the J end lost 0 bases, and 5 bases lay between the germline ends. CDR1 is MNHEY and CDR2 is SVGAGI in the germline V gene.

The table lists this clone with a count of one. The chain employs TRBV27 and TRBJ2-2, with a possible D match to TRBD2 (5 bases). Deletions cut 6 bases from V and 4 bases from J, with 15 bases between. The CDR3 loop spans 15 amino acids. CDR1 is MNHEY and CDR2 is SMNVEV in the germline V gene (reference sequence). CDR3 sequence reads: CASSSKAVATGELFF. CDR3 sequence (DNA): TGTGCCAGCAGCTCGAAAGCGGTCGCCACCGGGGAGCTGTTTTTT.

The rearrangement uses TRBV6-6 and TRBJ2-7; no clear D gene. Trimming stripped 5 bases from V and 0 bases from J, with 2 bases between. The CDR3 has 11 residues. Germline V gene sequence: CDR1 MNHNY, CDR2 SVGAGI (reference sequence). CDR3 residues: CASSASYEQYF. The DNA for the CDR3 is TGTGCCAGCAGTGCCTCCTACGAGCAGTACTTC.

Concerning this clone itself: The sample carries other DNA sequences with the same CDR3. This chain joins TRBV18 and TRBJ2-3, with D uncertain. The germline V and J ends were trimmed by 3 bases and 2 bases, with 6 bases remaining between them. Per germline, CDR1 KGHSH and CDR2 LQKENI. The CDR3 extends over 13 amino acids. CDR3 sequence reads: CASSPRLTDTQYF. CDR3 nucleotide sequence: TGTGCCAGCTCACCTCGTCTCACAGATACGCAGTATTTT.

The rearrangement joins TRBV18 to TRBJ2-7; D is unclear. The CDR3 length is 14 residues. Trimming removed 3 bases at V and 2 bases at J, with 11 bases between. Looked up from germline, CDR1 is KGHSH and CDR2 is LQKENI. Written as DNA, the CDR3 is TGTGCCAGCTCACCCCCCGGCGATCCCTACGAGCAGTACTTC. Amino acids: CASSPPGDPYEQYF.

In DNA form, the CDR3 reads TGTGCCACCAATCGCGATCAGCCCCAGCATTTT. Protein sequence: CATNRDQPQHF. The chain recombines TRBV6-6 with TRBJ1-5, with D hard to call. The germline CDR1 and CDR2 sequences are MNHNY and SVGAGI (reference sequence). The CDR3 totals 11 residues. The germline V and J ends were trimmed by 10 bases and 5 bases, with 9 bases remaining between them.

This chain links TRBV5-6 with TRBJ1-5, with 7 bases lining up with TRBD1. The CDR3 covers 15 residues. The trim removed 2 bases at V and 2 bases at J, leaving 4 bases unmatched. Germline-derived CDR1 and CDR2 are SGHDT and YYEEEE. The CDR3: CASSFYQGGNQPQHF. CDR3 DNA sequence: TGTGCCAGCAGCTTCTACCAGGGGGGCAATCAGCCCCAGCATTTT.

This chain links TRBV7-9 with TRBJ1-1; D gene ambiguous. V was shortened by 1 base and J by 1 base, with 4 bases between the two germline ends. The CDR3 has 13 residues. Germline V gene lookup returns CDR1 SEHNR and CDR2 FQNEAQ (reference sequence). Here the CDR3 DNA reads TGTGCCAGCAGCTTAGGGGCGAACACTGAAGCTTTCTTT. It codes for CASSLGANTEAFF. Drawing the rest from reference TRBV7-9 and TRBJ1-1, the complete variable domain is DTGVSQNPRHKITKRGQNVTFRCDPISEHNRLYWYRQTLGQGPEFLTYFQNEAQLEKSRLLSDRFSAERPKGSFSTLEIQRTEQGDSAMYLCASSLGANTEAFFGQGTRLTVV.

This chain links TRBV6-6 with TRBJ1-1, with 9 bases identical to TRBD1. V dropped 6 bases and J dropped 6; count of bases not matched to a gene: 5. Germline lookup yields CDR1 MNHNY and CDR2 SVGAGI (reference sequence). The length of the CDR3 is 13 residues. The CDR3 loop is CASSSGQGAEAFF. The CDR3, as DNA: TGTGCCAGCAGCTCGGGACAGGGTGCTGAAGCTTTCTTT.

This chain uses TRBV10-3 with TRBJ2-5, with a weak D call TRBD1 (6 bases). The ends were cut back, 0 bases at V and 4 bases at J, with 15 bases in the middle. Germline assignment: CDR1 ENHRY and CDR2 SYGVKD. This CDR3 contains 16 residues. CDR3 coding DNA: TGTGCCATCAGTGAGTCAGGGGACACCTCCGGAGAGACCCAGTACTTC. It codes for CAISESGDTSGETQYF.

The chain combines TRBV19 with TRBJ1-4, with 7 positions matching TRBD1. Germline-derived CDR1 and CDR2 are LNHDA and SQIVND (reference sequence). CDR3 length: 14 amino acids. The trim removed 10 bases at V and 3 bases at J, leaving 8 bases unmatched. CDR3 nucleotide sequence: TGTGCCAATGCCGGGACAGACTCTAATGAAAAACTGTTTTTT. Protein product: CANAGTDSNEKLFF.

The chain has TRBV28 and TRBJ2-5, with D possibly being TRBD2 (6 bases). The J call may be mistaken, given a closer DNA end match to TRBJ2-7. Germline V lookup: CDR1 MDHEN, CDR2 SYDVKM. The CDR3 spans 13 residues. CDR3 protein: CASSFGGTYEQYF. In DNA, the CDR3 is TGTGCCAGCAGTTTTGGGGGGACCTACGAGCAGTACTTC.

The chain has TRBV6-4 and TRBJ1-1; D perhaps matches TRBD1 (6 bases). This CDR3 has 15 residues. V was clipped by 0 bases and J by 8 bases, with 16 bases between them. Germline V CDR1 and CDR2: MRHNA, SNTAGT. CDR3 protein: CASSDSQGHLEEAFF. The CDR3 bases are TGTGCCAGCAGTGACTCCCAGGGGCACCTAGAGGAAGCTTTCTTT.

The V and J genes are TRBV4-1 and TRBJ2-1; TRBD1 agrees at 7 bases. Germline CDR1 reads MGHRA; CDR2 reads YSYEKL. The CDR3 sequence is 14 residues long. J lost 7 bases, V lost 3 bases, and 6 bases had no gene match. CDR3 nucleotide sequence: TGCGCCAGCAGCCACCCGGACAGGATTAATGAGCAGTTCTTC. Translation gives CASSHPDRINEQFF.

The rearrangement uses TRBV6-5 and TRBJ2-7; 7 nucleotides line up with TRBD1. The length of the CDR3 is 15 residues. CDR1 is MNHEY, CDR2 SVGAGI, per germline. The junction had 12 bases not matched to a gene; V was cut back by 5 bases and J by 5 bases. Here the CDR3 DNA reads TGTGCCAGCAGTGCTAGGATGACAGGGCGGAACGAGCAGTACTTC. It translates to CASSARMTGRNEQYF.

The chain combines TRBV4-2 with TRBJ1-1; D may be TRBD1 (6 bases). CDR3 size: 16 residues. V lost 4 bases to trimming and J lost 5 bases, with 20 bases between them. The germline gives CDR1 LGHNA, CDR2 YNFKEQ. This chain's CDR3 is CASSLLGGSKRTEAFF. The CDR3 bases are TGTGCCAGCAGCCTCCTTGGGGGCTCAAAACGGACTGAAGCTTTCTTT.

The chain uses TRBV2 and TRBJ1-3; TRBD1 is a possible D gene (5 bases). CDR1 and CDR2 from the germline V gene are SNHLY and FYNNEI. V was clipped by 6 bases and J by 0 bases, with 12 bases between them. The CDR3 sequence is 15 residues long. The CDR3 DNA follows: TGTGCCAGCAGGCGTGACAGACACTCTGGAAACACCATATATTTT. Residues: CASRRDRHSGNTIYF.

The rearrangement uses TRBV6-6 and TRBJ2-7, with D hard to call. Trimming removed 6 bases from V and 3 bases from J, with 9 bases in between. The CDR3 spans 12 residues. Germline assignment: CDR1 MNHNY and CDR2 SVGAGI (reference sequence). The CDR3 protein is CASRGRLYEQYF. CDR3 nucleotide sequence: TGTGCCAGCAGAGGCCGACTCTACGAGCAGTACTTC.

The chain links TRBV10-2 to TRBJ1-1; 8 nucleotides line up with TRBD1. Per the germline V gene, CDR1 is WSHSY and CDR2 is SAAADI. This CDR3 is 15 amino acids long. The trim removed 3 bases at V and 4 bases at J, leaving 7 bases unmatched. The CDR3 bases are TGCGCCAGCAGTGACAGGGGGCGCGGGGGCACTGAAGCTTTCTTT. The encoded protein is CASSDRGRGGTEAFF.

This chain joins TRBV5-1 and TRBJ2-7; TRBD2 matches at 7 bases. The CDR3 consists of 14 residues. V shed 3 bases, J shed 0 bases, and the junction held 3 bases outside the gene matches. Germline values: CDR1 SGHRS, CDR2 YFSETQ. CDR3 DNA sequence: TGCGCCAGCAGCTCCGGCGGGAGCTCCTACGAGCAGTACTTC. Encoded protein: CASSSGGSSYEQYF.

The chain has TRBV6-1 and TRBJ2-1; 8 bases align to TRBD1. The CDR3 is 15 residues long. V lost 1 base to trimming and J lost 9 bases; unmatched junction nucleotides: 8. Germline assignment: CDR1 MNHNS and CDR2 SASEGT. This chain's CDR3 is CASSEGVRGPSEQFF. The CDR3 DNA is TGTGCCAGCAGTGAAGGCGTCAGGGGGCCTAGTGAGCAGTTCTTC.

This clone was counted a single time. This rearrangement joins TRBV6-5 to TRBJ2-7; TRBD1 is a possible D gene (6 bases). The germline V gene encodes CDR1 MNHEY and CDR2 SVGAGI. CDR3 length: 14 amino acids. The germline V and J ends were trimmed by 5 bases and 0 bases, with 11 bases remaining between them. DNA of the CDR3: TGTGCCAGCAGTGACCACAGGGACTCCTACGAGCAGTACTTC. Its translation: CASSDHRDSYEQYF.